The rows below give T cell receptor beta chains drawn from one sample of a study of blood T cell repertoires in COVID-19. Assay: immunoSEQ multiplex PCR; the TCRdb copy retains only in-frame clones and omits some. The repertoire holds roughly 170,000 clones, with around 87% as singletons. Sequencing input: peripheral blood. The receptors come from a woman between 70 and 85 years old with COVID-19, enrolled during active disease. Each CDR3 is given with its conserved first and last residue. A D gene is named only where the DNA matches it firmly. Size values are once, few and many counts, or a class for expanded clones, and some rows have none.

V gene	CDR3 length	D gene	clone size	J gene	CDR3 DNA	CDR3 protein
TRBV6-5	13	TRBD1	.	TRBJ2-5	TGTGCCAGCAGACGGGACAGGGGGGAGACCCAGTACTTC	CASRRDRGETQYF
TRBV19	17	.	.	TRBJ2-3	TGTGCCAGTAGTATGAAGATAATTGGGACTCAGACAGATACGCAGTATTTT	CASSMKIIGTQTDTQYF
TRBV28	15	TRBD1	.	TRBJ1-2	TGTGCCAGCAGTTTAGGGCAGGGGGCAATCTATGGCTACACCTTC	CASSLGQGAIYGYTF
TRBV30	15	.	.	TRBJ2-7	TGTGCCTGGAGTGCCCGGAACAGGGCGTTGTACGAGCAGTACTTC	CAWSARNRALYEQYF
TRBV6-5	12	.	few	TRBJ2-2	TGTGCCAGCAGCCAGACAGGCGGGGAGCTGTTTTTT	CASSQTGGELFF
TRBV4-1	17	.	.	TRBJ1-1	TGCGCCAGCAGCCAAGTTTCGGGCGGACTCATGAACACTGAAGCTTTCTTT	CASSQVSGGLMNTEAFF
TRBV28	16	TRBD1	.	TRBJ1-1	TGTGCCAGCAGCCAGAGATCGGACAGGTTGAACACTGAAGCTTTCTTT	CASSQRSDRLNTEAFF
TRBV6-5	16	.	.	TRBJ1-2	TGTGCCAGCAGTTACACTGGTAGCGTAGGGCGGTCTGGCTACACCTTC	CASSYTGSVGRSGYTF
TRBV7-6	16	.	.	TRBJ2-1	TGTGCCAGCAGCCCCAAATGGGACTTCTCCTACAATGAGCAGTTCTTC	CASSPKWDFSYNEQFF
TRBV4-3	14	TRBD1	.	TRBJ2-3	TGCGCCAGCAGCCAAGGGGGACAGGGGGAAACGCAGTATTTT	CASSQGGQGETQYF
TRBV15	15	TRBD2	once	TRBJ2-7	TGTGCCACCAGCAGAGTAGGACTAGCGGGATCCGAGCAGTACTTC	CATSRVGLAGSEQYF
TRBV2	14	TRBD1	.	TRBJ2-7	TGTGCCAGCAGGCCAGGGGGCCGGCCCTACGAGCAGTACTTC	CASRPGGRPYEQYF
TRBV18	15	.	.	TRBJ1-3	TGTGCCAGCTCACCAGGGGGGAAACCAAGAAACACCATATATTTT	CASSPGGKPRNTIYF
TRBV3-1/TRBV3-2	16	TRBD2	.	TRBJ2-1	TGTGCCAGCAGCCCGCACCCCCTAGCGGGGATAAATGAGCAGTTCTTC	CASSPHPLAGINEQFF
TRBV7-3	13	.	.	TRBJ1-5	TGTGCCAGCAGCCAAGACATCAATCAGCCCCAGCATTTT	CASSQDINQPQHF
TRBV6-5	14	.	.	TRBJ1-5	TGTGCCAGCAGTTCTACAGGTTTGACCCAGCCCCAGCATTTT	CASSSTGLTQPQHF
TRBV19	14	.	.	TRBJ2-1	TGTGCCAGTAAGGAGCACAGGGTGGGGGATGAGCAGTTCTTC	CASKEHRVGDEQFF
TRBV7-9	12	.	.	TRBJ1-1	TGTGCCAGCAGCTCAACCGGGACTGAAGCTTTCTTT	CASSSTGTEAFF
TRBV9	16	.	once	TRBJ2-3	TGTGCCAGCAGCGTAGATAGCGGCAGGCGCACAGATACGCAGTATTTT	CASSVDSGRRTDTQYF
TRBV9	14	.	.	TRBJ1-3	TGTGCCAGCAGCGTAGGGACAGACGGAAACACCATATATTTT	CASSVGTDGNTIYF
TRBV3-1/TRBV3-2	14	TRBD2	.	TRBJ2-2	TGTGCCAGCAGGACCGCGGGAGTTACCGGGGAGCTGTTTTTT	CASRTAGVTGELFF
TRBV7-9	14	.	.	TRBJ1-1	TGTGCCAGCAGCTCCAGAAGGGGGAACACTGAAGCTTTCTTT	CASSSRRGNTEAFF
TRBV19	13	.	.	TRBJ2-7	TGTGCCAGTAGTATAAGTCAGGTCCACGAGCAGTACTTC	CASSISQVHEQYF
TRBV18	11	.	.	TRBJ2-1	TGTGCCAGCTCACCAGGAGGGGAGCAGTTCTTC	CASSPGGEQFF
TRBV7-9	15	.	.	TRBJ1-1	TGTGCCAGCAGCTTATCTTCCGCTATGAACACTGAAGCTTTCTTT	CASSLSSAMNTEAFF
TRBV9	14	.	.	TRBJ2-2	TGTGCCAGCAGCGTAGCATCGGGGATCGGGGAGCTGTTTTTT	CASSVASGIGELFF
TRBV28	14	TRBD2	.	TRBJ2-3	TGTGCCAGCAGGCGGACTAGCGGTACAGATACGCAGTATTTT	CASRRTSGTDTQYF
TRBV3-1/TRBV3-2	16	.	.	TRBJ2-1	TGTGCCAGCAGCCAAGGTCCGCGGGCTTCCTACAATGAGCAGTTCTTC	CASSQGPRASYNEQFF